The rows below give T cell receptor beta chains drawn from one sample of a study of CD8+ T cells in alopecia areata. Data came from immunoSEQ multiplex PCR; TCRdb stores just in-frame clones and leaves some out. Counted here are some 180,000 clones, 53% occurring once; the ten biggest clones make up roughly a tenth. Sequencing was performed on CD8+ T cells sorted from blood, taken at week 24, from a patient treated with tofacitinib. The receptors come from a human donor with alopecia areata. The CDR3 runs from the conserved cysteine through the conserved F or W. A D gene is named only where the DNA matches it firmly. Rows may omit the clone size; those that give it use once, few, many or a size class.

>TRBJ1-2|.|TRBD1|TRBV9
TGTGCCAGCAGCGTAGGTACAGGGGGCCATGGCTACACCTTC
CASSVGTGGHGYTF
>TRBJ1-6|.|.|TRBV30
TGTGCCTGGAGTGTTGTGGAAAATTCACCCCTCCACTTT
CAWSVVENSPLHF
>TRBJ2-5|few|TRBD1|TRBV15
TGTGCCACCAGCATCAGGGGGCCGGCGGAGACCCAGTACTTC
CATSIRGPAETQYF
>TRBJ2-1|.|TRBD2|TRBV5-6
TGTGCCAGCAGCTTGGTTCTTGCGGGGGGATTGAGTGAGCAGTTCTTC
CASSLVLAGGLSEQFF
>TRBJ1-1|.|.|TRBV7-9
TGTGCCAGCAGCATACACGCGAACACTGAAGCTTTCTTT
CASSIHANTEAFF
>TRBJ1-4|.|.|TRBV13
TGTGCCAGCAACTCCCGGGTGGCTAATGAAAAACTGTTTTTT
CASNSRVANEKLFF
>TRBJ1-5|.|.|TRBV11-3
TGTGCCAGCAGCTTAAACCCCGAACAGCCCCAGCATTTT
CASSLNPEQPQHF
>TRBJ1-5|.|.|TRBV9
TGTGCCAGCAGCGTAGGTGGGGATGGCCAGCCCCAGCATTTT
CASSVGGDGQPQHF
>TRBJ1-4|.|.|TRBV10-3
TGTGCCATCAGAGGTCAGGAGTCGAATGAAAAACTGTTTTTT
CAIRGQESNEKLFF
>TRBJ2-2|.|TRBD1|TRBV19
TGTGCCAGTAGTACCGGGACAGCCAACACCGGGGAGCTGTTTTTT
CASSTGTANTGELFF
>TRBJ1-5|.|.|TRBV27
TGTGCCAGCAGTTTAGGAACTCATCAGCCCCAGCATTTT
CASSLGTHQPQHF
>TRBJ2-7|.|TRBD2|TRBV5-4
TGTGCCAGCAGCTTGGCCGGCGGGGGGAAGTCCTACGAGCAGTACTTC
CASSLAGGGKSYEQYF
>TRBJ2-7|.|.|TRBV6-6
TGTGCCAGCAGTTTCGGACTTGGCGACGAGCAGTACTTC
CASSFGLGDEQYF
>TRBJ2-7|.|TRBD2|TRBV7-2
TGTGCCAGCAGCTTCGGGACTAGCGGCTACGAGCAGTACTTC
CASSFGTSGYEQYF
>TRBJ1-1|few|.|TRBV4-3
TGCGCCAGCAGCCCCAATTCCTTGAACACTGAAGCTTTCTTT
CASSPNSLNTEAFF
>TRBJ1-1|.|.|TRBV9
TGTGCCAGCAGCGTAGACGGGTGGGAGGGCACTGAAGCTTTCTTT
CASSVDGWEGTEAFF
>TRBJ2-3|once|.|TRBV5-4
TGTGCCAGCAGCTTCACAGATACGCAGTATTTT
CASSFTDTQYF
>TRBJ2-3|.|TRBD1|TRBV29-1
TGCAGCGTTGTGCCCGACAGGGGGGCAGATACGCAGTATTTT
CSVVPDRGADTQYF
>TRBJ2-2|.|.|TRBV5-6
TGTGCCAGCAGCATCGGACAGAACACCGGGGAGCTGTTTTTT
CASSIGQNTGELFF
>TRBJ2-5|.|TRBD1|TRBV25-1
TGTGCCAGCAGCCTCGGGACAGACGAGACCCAGTACTTC
CASSLGTDETQYF
>TRBJ1-1|.|.|TRBV27
TGTGCCAGCAGCCCGAGACGGCTCGGGGACACTGAAGCTTTCTTT
CASSPRRLGDTEAFF
>TRBJ1-1|few|.|TRBV5-1
TGCGCCAGCAGCTTGGGAGCTGAAGCTTTCTTT
CASSLGAEAFF
>TRBJ2-7|.|TRBD1|TRBV6-1
TGTGCCAGCAGTGAGCCGCCGTTCGACAGGGAACGAAACTTC
CASSEPPFDRERNF
>TRBJ1-6|.|.|TRBV7-2
TGTGCCAGCAGCTTATGGGCCTTTTCCGAATCTTCACCCCTCCACTTT
CASSLWAFSESSPLHF
>TRBJ2-7|.|.|TRBV19
TGTGCCAGTAGCCCCGGACAGCTCTACGAGCAGTACTTC
CASSPGQLYEQYF
>TRBJ1-2|few|.|TRBV29-1
TGCAGCGTTGATAGCAGAAGATATGGCTACACCTTC
CSVDSRRYGYTF
>TRBJ2-1|.|.|TRBV12-5
TGTGCTAGTGGTTTGGGCGGCGAGCAGTTCTTC
CASGLGGEQFF
>TRBJ2-5|few|.|TRBV13
TGTGCCAGCAGCTCATGGGGAGAGACCCAGTACTTC
CASSSWGETQYF
>TRBJ1-2|few|.|TRBV7-9
TGTGCCAGCAGCTTGGGGACAAACTATGGCTACACCTTC
CASSLGTNYGYTF
>TRBJ2-5|.|TRBD1|TRBV2
TGTGCCAGCAGTGACCGGACAGGGGGCAATCACGAGACCCAGTACTTC
CASSDRTGGNHETQYF
>TRBJ2-5|.|.|TRBV4-3
TGCGCCAGCAGCCAAGATCCGCGGGGTGGAGAGACCCAGTACTTC
CASSQDPRGGETQYF
>TRBJ2-1|.|.|TRBV30
TGTGCCTGGAGTGTCTCCCGGGAAGAGCAGTTCTTC
CAWSVSREEQFF